Listed below are T cell receptor beta chains from one sample, sequenced in a study of regulatory T cells in long-lasting Graves disease. TCRdb fed the multiplex PCR reads into MiXCR, producing one record per CDR3 protein. The table includes 400,000 to 450,000 distinct CDR3 sequences, 20% to 25% detected once. The input for sequencing was peripheral blood mononuclear cells (PBMCs), taken when the disease was refractory, from a patient treated with antithyroid drugs. These receptors originate from a female donor with Graves disease. The conserved cysteine and the conserved F or W are not part of the CDR3 here.

V gene: TRBV4-2
CDR3 length: 11
CDR3 protein: ASSQGGPYEQY

V gene: TRBV18
CDR3 length: 12
CDR3 protein: ASSSYREQETQY

V gene: TRBV29-1
CDR3 length: 11
CDR3 protein: SVGQDSGSTIY

V gene: TRBV2
CDR3 length: 13
CDR3 protein: ASATAITIFRELF

V gene: TRBV15
CDR3 length: 12
CDR3 protein: ATSLLAFTYEQY

V gene: TRBV18
CDR3 length: 17
CDR3 protein: ASSPPGLAGPSSRSEQY

V gene: TRBV2
CDR3 length: 12
CDR3 protein: ASRRTESTDTQH

V gene: TRBV28
CDR3 length: 15
CDR3 protein: ASIPAGVWVSYNEQF

V gene: TRBV2
CDR3 length: 11
CDR3 protein: ASTTRTGGEQY

V gene: TRBV18
CDR3 length: 14
CDR3 protein: ASSPTTGGTNQPQH

V gene: TRBV5-4
CDR3 length: 14
CDR3 protein: ASSSLQSANTGELF

V gene: TRBV14
CDR3 length: 14
CDR3 protein: ASSPLSGTRDEKLF

V gene: TRBV19
CDR3 length: 12
CDR3 protein: ASSIGTVKDEQY

V gene: TRBV19
CDR3 length: 14
CDR3 protein: ASSMSGLSSNQPQH

V gene: TRBV2
CDR3 length: 12
CDR3 protein: ASSERLAGYEQY

V gene: TRBV7-2
CDR3 length: 13
CDR3 protein: ASSLLQRGTYEQY

V gene: TRBV30
CDR3 length: 12
CDR3 protein: AWRITDRYYEQY

V gene: TRBV2
CDR3 length: 14
CDR3 protein: ASSQSGRGRGETQY

V gene: TRBV11-2
CDR3 length: 13
CDR3 protein: ASSSISGAYNEQF

V gene: TRBV6-4
CDR3 length: 14
CDR3 protein: ASRPGRRKFQETQY

V gene: TRBV7-3
CDR3 length: 10
CDR3 protein: ASSPGSSEQY

V gene: TRBV7-9
CDR3 length: 12
CDR3 protein: ASSFVGYRTEAF

V gene: TRBV7-2
CDR3 length: 11
CDR3 protein: ASSLALLETQY

V gene: TRBV2
CDR3 length: 11
CDR3 protein: ASRGEPQETQY

V gene: TRBV27
CDR3 length: 13
CDR3 protein: ASSLWGSDNYGYT

V gene: TRBV7-9
CDR3 length: 12
CDR3 protein: ASSPRQGNYGCT

V gene: TRBV7-2
CDR3 length: 12
CDR3 protein: ASSLGLAAETQY

V gene: TRBV27
CDR3 length: 14
CDR3 protein: ASSFQGGRQVSGYT

V gene: TRBV20-1
CDR3 length: 13
CDR3 protein: SASGQTYSGNTIY

V gene: TRBV28
CDR3 length: 12
CDR3 protein: ASRAGTGTRFST

V gene: TRBV5-1
CDR3 length: 12
CDR3 protein: ASSFASSNTEAF

V gene: TRBV28
CDR3 length: 9
CDR3 protein: ATIRGHGYT

V gene: TRBV11-1
CDR3 length: 11
CDR3 protein: ASEGRNTGELF